Shown below are 3 T cell receptor beta chains from a single sample sequenced in a study of cytomegalovirus exposure and HLA in healthy donors. The primer mix had 60 Vbeta and 13 Jbeta primers. Assay: immunoSEQ multiplex PCR; the TCRdb copy retains only in-frame clones and omits some. The data show 180,000 or so clones, approximately 80% seen once. Sequencing was done on a sample of PBMCs. The receptors derive from a female donor in good health and CMV-seronegative.

The chain carries TRBV13 and TRBJ2-6, with 10 bases aligning to TRBD1. This CDR3 is 17 amino acids long. Trimming cost V 5 bases and J 0 bases; bases outside gene matches: 4. Germline CDR1 PRHDT, CDR2 FYEKMQ (reference sequence). CDR3 sequence: CASSRWTGGSGANVLTF. CDR3 bases: TGTGCCAGCAGCCGTTGGACAGGGGGCTCTGGGGCCAACGTCCTGACTTTC.

The gene calls are TRBV25-1 and TRBJ2-1; no firm D call. Trimming took off 3 bases at V and 6 bases at J, with 15 bases between the two ends. CDR1 is MGHDK and CDR2 is SYGVNS in the germline V gene. This CDR3 region has 15 residues. CDR3 in DNA: TGTGCCAGCAGTGAGAACTACGTCAAGTCCAATGAGCAGTTCTTC. This translates into CASSENYVKSNEQFF.

This clone turned up a few times. The chain uses TRBV7-8 and TRBJ1-2; D is perhaps TRBD1 (6 bases). Trimming stripped 4 bases from V and 10 bases from J, with 13 bases between. This CDR3 region has 12 residues. CDR1 SGHVS and CDR2 FQNEAQ come from the germline V gene. Written as DNA, the CDR3 is TGTGCCAGCAGCTGGGACACCAAATTCTACACCTTC. It encodes CASSWDTKFYTF. Full variable domain (missing parts from reference TRBV7-8 and TRBJ1-2): GAGVSQSPRYKVAKRGQDVALRCDPISGHVSLFWYQQALGQGPEFLTYFQNEAQLDKSGLPSDRFFAERPEGSVSTLKIQRTQQEDSAVYLCASSWDTKFYTFGSGTRLTVV.